The 17 T cell receptor beta chains reported below all come from one sample, sequenced in a study of control samples from healthy donors and cancer patients. Profiling relied on immunoSEQ multiplex PCR, and the TCRdb table lists in-frame clones only, not all of them. The repertoire has about 190,000 clones, about 91% of them found once; the top ten carry approximately 1.8%. The sequencing input was blood. These receptors were collected from a man aged 25-45 years in good health.

The chain carries TRBV7-9 and TRBJ2-7; 7 bases map to TRBD1. Germline CDR1 and CDR2: SEHNR and FQNEAQ (reference sequence). Germline trimming cut 4 bases from V and 4 bases from J; bases unmatched to any gene: 13. The length of the CDR3 is 16 residues. The DNA of the CDR3 is TGTGCCAGCAGCTCAGAGCTTAAGGGACAGTTTTACGAGCAGTACTTC. Translation: CASSSELKGQFYEQYF.

The chain combines TRBV15 with TRBJ2-7, with 10 bases identical to TRBD2. Germline assignment: CDR1 LNHNV and CDR2 YYDKDF (reference sequence). The CDR3 is made up of 16 amino acids. J was trimmed by 2 bases and V by 0 bases; bases with no gene match: 4. The CDR3 here is CATSRDLAGAAYEQYF. As DNA, the CDR3 is TGTGCCACCAGCAGAGATCTAGCGGGGGCCGCCTACGAGCAGTACTTC.

This chain connects TRBV5-1 to TRBJ2-3, with 10 bases lining up with TRBD1. This CDR3 region has 20 residues. V was clipped by 4 bases and J by 2 bases; unmatched bases: 19. Germline lookup yields CDR1 SGHRS and CDR2 YFSETQ. For the CDR3, the DNA is TGCGCCAGCAGCCAATTTACCAACATACCGGGACAGGGGATCACAGATACGCAGTATTTT. Amino acid sequence: CASSQFTNIPGQGITDTQYF.

The CDR3 coding sequence is TGTGCCAGCAGCCAAGGGACTAGCGGGGGACACACCGGGGAGCTGTTTTTT. This encodes CASSQGTSGGHTGELFF. J is TRBJ2-2 and V is TRBV3-1 (or the pseudogene TRBV3-2); TRBD2 matches at 13 bases. V was pared by 1 base and J by 3 bases, with 2 bases of the junction left unmatched. This CDR3 has 17 residues. In germline, CDR1 is LGHDT, CDR2 YNNKEL (reference sequence).

V gene TRBV7-9 combines with J gene TRBJ2-3, with 10 positions matching TRBD1. The germline gives CDR1 SEHNR, CDR2 FQNEAQ (reference sequence). J gave up 5 bases and V 5 bases, and 10 bases lay outside the gene matches. The CDR3 loop spans 16 amino acids. The CDR3 loop reads CASSPPRTGGGDTQYF. In DNA form, the CDR3 reads TGTGCCAGCAGCCCTCCCCGGACAGGGGGTGGAGATACGCAGTATTTT. The whole variable domain, filled in from reference TRBV7-9 and TRBJ2-3, reads DTGVSQNPRHKITKRGQNVTFRCDPISEHNRLYWYRQTLGQGPEFLTYFQNEAQLEKSRLLSDRFSAERPKGSFSTLEIQRTEQGDSAMYLCASSPPRTGGGDTQYFGPGTRLTVL.

This clone appeared once. This chain links TRBV5-1 with TRBJ1-1; D remains unclear. Germline-derived CDR1 and CDR2 are SGHRS and YFSETQ. The CDR3 spans 12 residues. The V gene lost 5 bases and the J gene lost 4 bases, with 9 bases spanning the gap. The CDR3, as DNA: TGCGCCAGCAGTAGGGAGGCCACTGAAGCTTTCTTT. The encoded protein is CASSREATEAFF.

This clone was detected only a few times. J is TRBJ2-7 and V is TRBV7-9; 9 bases map to TRBD2. CDR1 is SEHNR, CDR2 FQNEAQ, per germline (reference sequence). The length of the CDR3 is 17 residues. V shed 4 bases, J shed 1 base, and the junction held 11 bases outside the gene matches. Here the CDR3 reads CASSSAASGDFSYEQYF. CDR3 coding DNA: TGTGCCAGCAGCTCAGCGGCTAGCGGGGACTTTTCCTACGAGCAGTACTTC. Full variable domain (outside the CDR3, taken from reference TRBV7-9 and TRBJ2-7): DTGVSQNPRHKITKRGQNVTFRCDPISEHNRLYWYRQTLGQGPEFLTYFQNEAQLEKSRLLSDRFSAERPKGSFSTLEIQRTEQGDSAMYLCASSSAASGDFSYEQYFGPGTRLTVT.

The chain carries TRBV5-1 and TRBJ2-7; the match to TRBD1 covers 7 bases. The V and J ends lost 7 bases and 0 bases, in that order; junction bases with no gene match: 1. This CDR3 is built from 12 residues. Germline V gene lookup returns CDR1 SGHRS and CDR2 YFSETQ. The CDR3 protein is CASRDSSYEQYF. In DNA form, the CDR3 reads TGCGCCAGCCGGGACAGCTCCTACGAGCAGTACTTC.

V is TRBV19 and J is TRBJ2-7; D is perhaps TRBD2 (7 bases). Germline V gene data show CDR1 as LNHDA and CDR2 as SQIVND (reference sequence). V was cut by 3 bases and J by 9 bases, with 21 bases left in between. The CDR3 is made up of 15 amino acids. The CDR3 DNA reads TGTGCCAGTAGTATTGAACGAGCGGGACAAAGGGTGCAGTACTTC. Translating it yields CASSIERAGQRVQYF.

In this sample, this clone turned up once. The V call is TRBV9, the J call TRBJ2-1, with 9 positions matching TRBD2. Germline loops: CDR1 SGDLS, CDR2 YYNGEE. V dropped 7 bases and J dropped 0; count of bases not matched to a gene: 14. The CDR3 extends over 18 amino acids. Written as DNA, the CDR3 is TGTGCCAGCGAGGGGGGAGCTAGCGGGACGAGCTCCTACAATGAGCAGTTCTTC. It codes for CASEGGASGTSSYNEQFF.

The chain carries TRBV6-1 and TRBJ2-1; TRBD2 matches 11 bases. This CDR3 contains 15 residues. The J segment lost 4 bases and the V segment lost 3 bases, leaving 2 bases of the junction unmatched. Germline-derived CDR1 and CDR2 are MNHNS and SASEGT. The CDR3 sequence: CASSDSGGGYNEQFF. The CDR3 DNA reads as TGTGCCAGCAGTGATAGCGGGGGGGGGTACAATGAGCAGTTCTTC.

V is TRBV5-1 and J is TRBJ1-2; possibly TRBD1 for D (5 bases). This CDR3 spans 14 amino acids. The V and J ends lost 1 base and 4 bases respectively, with 11 bases between them. The germline V gene has CDR1 SGHRS and CDR2 YFSETQ. The CDR3 region is CASSLTGHLYGYTF. The CDR3 nucleotides are TGCGCCAGCAGCTTGACAGGACACCTCTATGGCTACACCTTC. The full variable domain, with the rest looked up from reference TRBV5-1 and TRBJ1-2, is KAGVTQTPRYLIKTRGQQVTLSCSPISGHRSVSWYQQTPGQGLQFLFEYFSETQRNKGNFPGRFSGRQFSNSRSEMNVSTLELGDSALYLCASSLTGHLYGYTFGSGTRLTVV.

The rearrangement joins TRBV9 to TRBJ2-3; TRBD2 matches at 9 bases. Looked up from germline, CDR1 is SGDLS and CDR2 is YYNGEE. The length of the CDR3 is 18 residues. The J segment lost 2 bases and the V segment lost 0 bases, leaving 10 bases of the junction unmatched. Here the CDR3 reads CASSVELAGAPHTDTQYF. Written as DNA, the CDR3 is TGTGCCAGCAGCGTAGAATTAGCGGGGGCCCCTCACACAGATACGCAGTATTTT. The entire variable domain, with the rest obtained from reference TRBV9 and TRBJ2-3, is as follows: DSGVTQTPKHLITATGQRVTLRCSPRSGDLSVYWYQQSLDQGLQFLIQYYNGEERAKGNILERFSAQQFPDLHSELNLSSLELGDSALYFCASSVELAGAPHTDTQYFGPGTRLTVL.

This chain uses TRBV27 with TRBJ2-1; 7 bases are a match to TRBD1. J was trimmed by 8 bases and V by 6 bases; bases with no gene match: 16. This CDR3 has 16 amino acids. The germline V gene encodes CDR1 MNHEY and CDR2 SMNVEV (reference sequence). CDR3 sequence (DNA): TGTGCCAGCAGCGCTCGCTTCGACAGGGCGGACGATGAGCAGTTCTTC. Its protein is CASSARFDRADDEQFF.

The genes are TRBV2 and TRBJ1-5; a possible D gene is TRBD1 (5 bases). V was trimmed by 3 bases and J by 1 base, leaving 10 bases between them. The CDR3 is made up of 15 amino acids. CDR1 and CDR2 (germline): SNHLY, FYNNEI. The CDR3 loop reads CASSDRDSSNQPQHF. DNA for the CDR3: TGTGCCAGCAGTGATAGGGACTCCAGCAATCAGCCCCAGCATTTT. The full variable domain, its missing parts supplied by reference TRBV2 and TRBJ1-5, is EPEVTQTPSHQVTQMGQEVILRCVPISNHLYFYWYRQILGQKVEFLVSFYNNEISEKSEIFDDQFSVERPDGSNFTLKIRSTKLEDSAMYFCASSDRDSSNQPQHFGDGTRLSIL.

The J gene is TRBJ2-3, the V gene TRBV5-4, with TRBD2 identical over 8 bases. V lost 4 bases, J lost 3 bases, and 7 bases stayed unmatched. This CDR3 is 15 amino acids long. In germline, CDR1 is SGHNT, CDR2 YYREEE (reference sequence). The CDR3 reads CASSPLAAPTDTQYF. In nucleotides, the CDR3 is TGTGCCAGCAGCCCACTAGCGGCACCTACAGATACGCAGTATTTT.

Only one count was recorded for this clone. The chain recombines TRBV5-1 with TRBJ1-5; no firm D call. Trimming cost V 7 bases and J 0 bases, with 11 bases left between them. The CDR3 is made up of 14 amino acids. Germline V lookup: CDR1 SGHRS, CDR2 YFSETQ. The DNA of the CDR3 is TGCGCCAGCGCGGCAGACCATAGCAATCAGCCCCAGCATTTT. It is translated as CASAADHSNQPQHF. Supplemented by reference TRBV5-1 and TRBJ1-5, the full variable domain reads KAGVTQTPRYLIKTRGQQVTLSCSPISGHRSVSWYQQTPGQGLQFLFEYFSETQRNKGNFPGRFSGRQFSNSRSEMNVSTLELGDSALYLCASAADHSNQPQHFGDGTRLSIL.